Presented here are 12 T cell receptor beta chains from one specimen sequenced in a study of CD8+ T cells in alopecia areata. Extraction and reverse transcription of RNA yielded cDNA as the sequencing template. Sequenced by immunoSEQ multiplex PCR; TCRdb stores in-frame clones only, minus some. The sample holds more than 100,000 clones, 50% to 55% seen once. Specified treatment: oral pan-JAK inhibitor, 5-10 mg twice daily. Sample: CD4+ T cells sorted from blood, taken at week 4, from a patient treated with tofacitinib. The origin of the receptors is a human donor with alopecia areata.

The V call is TRBV29-1, the J call TRBJ2-1; TRBD1 aligns across 9 bases. The CDR3 runs to 12 residues. Germline assignment: CDR1 SQVTM and CDR2 ANQGSEA. The J segment lost 8 bases and the V segment lost 5 bases, leaving 4 bases of the junction unmatched. The CDR3 here is CSVITGGDEQFF. In DNA form, the CDR3 reads TGCAGCGTTATAACAGGGGGCGATGAGCAGTTCTTC.

The rearrangement uses TRBV7-6 and TRBJ2-7; D gene unclear. Trimming took off 1 base at V and 0 bases at J, with 10 bases between the two ends. CDR1 SGHVS and CDR2 FNYEAQ come from the germline V gene. The CDR3 loop spans 15 amino acids. This CDR3 is CASSLGQSNSYEQYF. CDR3 nucleotide sequence: TGTGCCAGCAGCTTAGGCCAGAGCAACTCCTACGAGCAGTACTTC.

This chain's CDR3 is CASSSVRIRTDTQYF. The CDR3 region has the DNA TGTGCCAGCAGTTCCGTTCGGATACGCACAGATACGCAGTATTTT. V gene TRBV6-5 combines with J gene TRBJ2-3; D remains ambiguous. The germline CDR1 and CDR2 sequences are MNHEY and SVGAGI. The CDR3 length is 15 residues. V was pared by 4 bases and J by 1 base, with 12 bases between.

This chain connects TRBV30 to TRBJ1-2, with unresolved D. Looked up from germline, CDR1 is GTSNPN and CDR2 is SVGIG (reference sequence). This CDR3 is 15 amino acids long. V lost 0 bases, J lost 4 bases, and 15 bases lay in between. The CDR3: CAWSVSPRGPYGYTF. For the CDR3, the DNA is TGTGCCTGGAGTGTCTCCCCGCGAGGCCCCTATGGCTACACCTTC.

There are a few counts of this clone. This chain uses TRBV7-9 with TRBJ1-1; 7 nucleotides match TRBD1. With V trimmed by 5 bases and J by 1 base, 4 bases remained unmatched. CDR1 SEHNR and CDR2 FQNEAQ come from the germline V gene (reference sequence). The CDR3 length is 14 residues. The CDR3 loop is CASSVGQTNTEAFF. The CDR3 DNA reads as TGTGCCAGCAGCGTGGGACAGACGAACACTGAAGCTTTCTTT. The variable domain in full, with the rest retrieved from reference TRBV7-9 and TRBJ1-1, is DTGVSQNPRHKITKRGQNVTFRCDPISEHNRLYWYRQTLGQGPEFLTYFQNEAQLEKSRLLSDRFSAERPKGSFSTLEIQRTEQGDSAMYLCASSVGQTNTEAFFGQGTRLTVV.

V usage is TRBV19 and J usage is TRBJ2-2; D ambiguous. This CDR3 has 16 residues. The germline V gene has CDR1 LNHDA and CDR2 SQIVND (reference sequence). Between the trimmed V and J ends, which lost 3 bases and 1 base, there was a span of 12 bases. The CDR3 here is CASSIEGLVNTGELFF. The DNA for the CDR3 is TGTGCCAGTAGTATTGAAGGCTTGGTGAACACCGGGGAGCTGTTTTTT.

The V gene is TRBV7-9, the J gene TRBJ2-5, with D tentatively TRBD1 (6 bases). The CDR3 spans 14 residues. The V end was cut by 1 base, the J end by 5 bases, with 11 bases between. Germline-derived CDR1 and CDR2 are SEHNR and FQNEAQ (reference sequence). The CDR3 sequence: CASSLVSQGETQYF. CDR3 nucleotide sequence: TGTGCCAGCAGCTTAGTGAGCCAGGGGGAGACCCAGTACTTC.

The chain has TRBV5-4 and TRBJ2-4; 7 bases fit TRBD1. V dropped 4 bases and J dropped 0; count of bases not matched to a gene: 7. The germline CDR1 and CDR2 sequences are SGHNT and YYREEE (reference sequence). This CDR3 has 16 residues. CDR3 protein: CASSRRQGQAKNIQYF. The CDR3 region has the DNA TGTGCCAGCAGCCGGCGACAGGGCCAAGCCAAAAACATTCAGTACTTC.

The chain joins TRBV6-1 to TRBJ2-1, with D tentatively TRBD2 (6 bases). Germline lookup yields CDR1 MNHNS and CDR2 SASEGT. This CDR3 contains 16 residues. Trimming pared 2 bases from V and 0 bases from J, leaving 11 bases between. This CDR3 is CASSEWAGSSYNEQFF. The CDR3 nucleotides read TGTGCCAGCAGTGAATGGGCGGGGAGCTCCTACAATGAGCAGTTCTTC.

In this sample, this clone turned up a few times. The rearrangement uses TRBV5-1 and TRBJ2-1; the match to TRBD2 covers 10 bases. In germline, CDR1 is SGHRS, CDR2 YFSETQ. Trimming at V came to 3 bases and at J to 0 bases, leaving 12 bases not matched to a gene. The CDR3 spans 19 residues. The CDR3, as DNA: TGCGCCAGCAGCTCCCCCGGACTAGCGGATTCAAGCTCCTACAATGAGCAGTTCTTC. It yields the protein CASSSPGLADSSSYNEQFF.

The chain carries TRBV9 and TRBJ1-1; D is ambiguous. Between the trimmed V and J ends, which lost 4 bases and 1 base, there was a span of 17 bases. This CDR3 spans 16 amino acids. Germline V gene lookup returns CDR1 SGDLS and CDR2 YYNGEE. CDR3 DNA sequence: TGTGCCAGCAGCACCGGCACCCTTCCGGGGAACACTGAAGCTTTCTTT. This translates into CASSTGTLPGNTEAFF.

This chain connects TRBV9 to TRBJ1-2, with TRBD1 as a possible D gene (5 bases). This CDR3 has 15 amino acids. The V and J ends lost 5 bases and 4 bases respectively, with 18 bases between them. The germline V gene has CDR1 SGDLS and CDR2 YYNGEE. The CDR3 DNA follows: TGTGCCAGCAGTGCCTCAGGGCGGCGTGGCTATGGCTACACCTTC. This gives the protein CASSASGRRGYGYTF.